This T cell receptor (beta chain) is drawn from a study of T cell responses to AZD1222 COVID-19 vaccine. Produced via immunoSEQ multiplex PCR; TCRdb's table is partial and in-frame only. The profile shows approximately 140,000 clones, approximately 94% of them singletons. V lost 5 bases and J lost 7, with 17 bases in between. The germline V gene encodes CDR1 SEHNR and CDR2 FQNEAQ (reference sequence). The CDR3 is made up of 14 amino acids. This rearrangement joins TRBV7-9 to TRBJ1-1; a weak D match, TRBD1 (6 bases). The sequenced sample was peripheral blood, obtained on day 0 of AZD1222 vaccination. This receptor was taken from an adult in good health. CDR3 loop: CASSITRGQGEAFF. As DNA, the CDR3 is TGTGCCAGCAGCATCACCAGGGGTCAAGGTGAAGCTTTCTTT.